The clone carrying this T cell receptor beta chain was recorded a few times. Its target is unknown. Germline values: CDR1 MDHEN, CDR2 SYDVKM. Trimming cost V 8 bases and J 0 bases, with 8 bases left between them. The CDR3 has 13 residues. From the 120-subject validation cohort, which was separate from the roughly 700-subject first cohort, the donors were drawn. The entry originates in a study of cytomegalovirus exposure and HLA in healthy donors. Measured with immunoSEQ multiplex PCR; TCRdb has only the in-frame clones, and not every one. Of under 250,000 clones listed, approximately 90% are singletons. Points from the study as a whole: Some TCR beta chains (roughly 150 of them) were listed as cytomegalovirus-associated. The study found most TCR sequences rare, yet found some public TCRs in many donors.

Sequencing input: PBMCs. The V gene is TRBV28, the J gene TRBJ1-5; D is undetermined. This sequence originates from a woman between 18 and 29 years old in good health and CMV-seronegative. The CDR3: CASGLNSNQPQHF. In DNA form, the CDR3 reads TGTGCCAGCGGCCTGAATAGCAATCAGCCCCAGCATTTT.